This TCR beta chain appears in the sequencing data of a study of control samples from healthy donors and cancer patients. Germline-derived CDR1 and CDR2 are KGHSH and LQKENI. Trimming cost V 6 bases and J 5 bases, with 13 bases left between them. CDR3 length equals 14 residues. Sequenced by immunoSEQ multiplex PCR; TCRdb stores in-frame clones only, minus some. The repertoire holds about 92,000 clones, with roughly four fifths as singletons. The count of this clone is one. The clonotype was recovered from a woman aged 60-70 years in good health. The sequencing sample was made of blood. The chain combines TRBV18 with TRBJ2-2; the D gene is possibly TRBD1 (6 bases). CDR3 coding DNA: TGTGCCAGCTCGGCAGACAGGCGGACCGGGGAGCTGTTTTTT. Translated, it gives CASSADRRTGELFF.